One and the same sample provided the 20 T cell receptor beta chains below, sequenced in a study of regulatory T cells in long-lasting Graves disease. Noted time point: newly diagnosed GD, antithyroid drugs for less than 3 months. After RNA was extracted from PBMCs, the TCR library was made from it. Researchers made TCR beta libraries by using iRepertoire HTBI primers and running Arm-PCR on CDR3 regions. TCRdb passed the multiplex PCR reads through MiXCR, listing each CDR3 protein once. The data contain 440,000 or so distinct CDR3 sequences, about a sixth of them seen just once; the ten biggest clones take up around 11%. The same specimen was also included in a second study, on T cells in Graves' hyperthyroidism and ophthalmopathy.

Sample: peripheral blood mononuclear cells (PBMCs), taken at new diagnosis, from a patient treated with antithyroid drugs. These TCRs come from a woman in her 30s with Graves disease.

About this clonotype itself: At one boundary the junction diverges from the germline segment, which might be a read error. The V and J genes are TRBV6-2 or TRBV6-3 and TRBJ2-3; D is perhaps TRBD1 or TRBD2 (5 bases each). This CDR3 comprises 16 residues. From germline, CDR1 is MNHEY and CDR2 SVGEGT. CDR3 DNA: TGTGCCAGCAGTGACTCGGGGCATTTTTCTACAGATACGCAGTATTTT. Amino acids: CASSDSGHFSTDTQYF.

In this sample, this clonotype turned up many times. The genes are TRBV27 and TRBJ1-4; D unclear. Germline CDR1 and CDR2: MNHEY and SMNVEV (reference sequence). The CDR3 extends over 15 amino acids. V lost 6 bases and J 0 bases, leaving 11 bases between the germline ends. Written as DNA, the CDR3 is TGTGCCAGCAGCCTAGACCTTGCAACTAATGAAAAACTGTTTTTT. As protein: CASSLDLATNEKLFF.

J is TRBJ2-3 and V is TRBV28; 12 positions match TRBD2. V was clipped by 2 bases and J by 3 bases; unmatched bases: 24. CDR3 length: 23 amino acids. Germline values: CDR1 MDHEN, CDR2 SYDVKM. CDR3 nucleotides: TGTGCCAGCAGTTTACCAAACAGGGGATGGGAACTAGCGGGAGGATCCTGGACAGATACGCAGTATTTT. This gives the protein CASSLPNRGWELAGGSWTDTQYF.

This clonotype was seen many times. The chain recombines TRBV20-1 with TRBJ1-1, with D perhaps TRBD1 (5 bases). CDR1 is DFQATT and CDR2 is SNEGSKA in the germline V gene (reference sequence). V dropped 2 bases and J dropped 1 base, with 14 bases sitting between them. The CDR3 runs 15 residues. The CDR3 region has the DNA TGCAGTGCTAGACCAGGGACCACCCAGAACACTGAAGCTTTCTTT. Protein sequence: CSARPGTTQNTEAFF.

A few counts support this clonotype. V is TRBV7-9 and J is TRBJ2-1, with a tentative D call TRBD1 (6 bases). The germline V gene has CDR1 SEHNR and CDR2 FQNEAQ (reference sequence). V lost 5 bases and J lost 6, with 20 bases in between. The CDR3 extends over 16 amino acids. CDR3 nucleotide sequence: TGTGCCAGCAGCCCAACTGGGACACCTTACCCCAATGAGCAGTTCTTC. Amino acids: CASSPTGTPYPNEQFF.

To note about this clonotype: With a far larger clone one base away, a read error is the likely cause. CDR3 DNA: TGTGCCAGCAGACCCGGGACAGGGGGCAATCAGCCCCAGCATTTT. It specifies CASRPGTGGNQPQHF. The V and J genes are TRBV6-2 or TRBV6-3 and TRBJ1-5, with 10 bases aligning to TRBD1. Trimming took 6 bases from V and 2 from J; bases not matched to a gene: 4. This CDR3 has 15 amino acids. Germline lookup yields CDR1 MNHEY and CDR2 SVGEGT.

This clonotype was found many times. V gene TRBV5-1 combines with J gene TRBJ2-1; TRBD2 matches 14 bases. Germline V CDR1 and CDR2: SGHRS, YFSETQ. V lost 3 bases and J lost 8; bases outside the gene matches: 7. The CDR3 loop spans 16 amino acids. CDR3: CASSSGTSGSGYEQFF. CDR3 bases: TGCGCCAGCAGCTCTGGGACTAGCGGGAGTGGTTATGAGCAGTTCTTC.

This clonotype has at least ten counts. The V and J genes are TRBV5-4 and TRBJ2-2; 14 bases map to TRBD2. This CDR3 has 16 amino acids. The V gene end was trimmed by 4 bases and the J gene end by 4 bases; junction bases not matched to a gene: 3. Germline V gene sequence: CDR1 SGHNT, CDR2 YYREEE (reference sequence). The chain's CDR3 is CASSGGLAGGTGELFF. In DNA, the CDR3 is TGTGCCAGCAGCGGAGGACTAGCGGGGGGCACCGGGGAGCTGTTTTTT.

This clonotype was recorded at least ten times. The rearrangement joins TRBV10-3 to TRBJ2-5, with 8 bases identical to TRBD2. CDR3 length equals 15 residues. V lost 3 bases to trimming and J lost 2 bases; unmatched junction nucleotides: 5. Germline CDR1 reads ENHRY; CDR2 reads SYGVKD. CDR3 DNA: TGTGCCATCAGTGACAGTGCGGGGGGACAAGAGACCCAGTACTTC. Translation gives CAISDSAGGQETQYF.

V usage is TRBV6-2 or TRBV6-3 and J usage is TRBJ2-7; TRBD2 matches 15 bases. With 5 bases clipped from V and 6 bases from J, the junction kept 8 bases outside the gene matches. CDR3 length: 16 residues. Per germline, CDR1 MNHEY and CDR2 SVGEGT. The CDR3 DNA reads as TGTGCCAGCAGTGGACTAGCGGGAGGGCCGGTACGCGAGCAGTACTTC. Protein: CASSGLAGGPVREQYF.

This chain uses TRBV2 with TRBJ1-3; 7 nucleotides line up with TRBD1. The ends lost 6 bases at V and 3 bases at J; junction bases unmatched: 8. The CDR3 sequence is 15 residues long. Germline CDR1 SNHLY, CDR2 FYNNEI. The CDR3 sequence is CASRPSGTVGNTIYF. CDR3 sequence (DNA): TGTGCCAGCAGGCCATCCGGGACAGTTGGAAACACCATATATTTT. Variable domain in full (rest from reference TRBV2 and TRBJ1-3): EPEVTQTPSHQVTQMGQEVILRCVPISNHLYFYWYRQILGQKVEFLVSFYNNEISEKSEIFDDQFSVERPDGSNFTLKIRSTKLEDSAMYFCASRPSGTVGNTIYFGEGSWLTVV.

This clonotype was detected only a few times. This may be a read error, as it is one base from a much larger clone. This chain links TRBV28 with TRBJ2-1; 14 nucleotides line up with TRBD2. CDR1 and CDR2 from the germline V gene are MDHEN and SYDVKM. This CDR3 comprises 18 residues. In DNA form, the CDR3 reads TGTGCCAGCAGTCTCAGGACTAGCGGGAGGAGCTCCTACAATGAGCAGCTCTTC. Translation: CASSLRTSGRSSYNEQLF.

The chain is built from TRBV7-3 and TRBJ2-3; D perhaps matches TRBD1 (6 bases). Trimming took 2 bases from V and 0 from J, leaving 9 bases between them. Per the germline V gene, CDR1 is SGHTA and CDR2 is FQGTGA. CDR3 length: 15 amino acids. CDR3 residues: CASSLGTQSTDTQYF. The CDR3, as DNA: TGTGCCAGCAGCTTAGGGACACAAAGCACAGATACGCAGTATTTT. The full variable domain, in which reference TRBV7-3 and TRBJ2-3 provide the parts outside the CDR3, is GAGVSQTPSNKVTEKGKYVELRCDPISGHTALYWYRQSLGQGPEFLIYFQGTGAADDSGLPNDRFFAVRPEGSVSTLKIQRTERGDSAVYLCASSLGTQSTDTQYFGPGTRLTVL.

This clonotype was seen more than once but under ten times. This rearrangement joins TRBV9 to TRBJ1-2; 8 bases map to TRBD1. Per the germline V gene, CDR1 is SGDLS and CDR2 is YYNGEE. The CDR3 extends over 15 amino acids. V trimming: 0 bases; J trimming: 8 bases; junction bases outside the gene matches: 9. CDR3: CASSVVAGGAGGYTF. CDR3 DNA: TGTGCCAGCAGCGTAGTGGCAGGGGGCGCAGGGGGCTACACCTTC.

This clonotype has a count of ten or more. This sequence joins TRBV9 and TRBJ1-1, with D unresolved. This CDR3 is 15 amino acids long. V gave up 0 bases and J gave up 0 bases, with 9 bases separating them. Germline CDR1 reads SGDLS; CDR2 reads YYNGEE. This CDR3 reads CASSVEPEMNTEAFF. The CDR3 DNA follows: TGTGCCAGCAGCGTAGAGCCGGAGATGAACACTGAAGCTTTCTTT.

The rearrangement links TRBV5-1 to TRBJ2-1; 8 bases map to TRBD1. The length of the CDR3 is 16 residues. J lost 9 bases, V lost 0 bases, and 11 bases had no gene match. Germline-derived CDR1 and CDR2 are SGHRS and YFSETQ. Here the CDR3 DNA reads TGCGCCAGCAGCTTGGACGCGACAGGGGTAATAGGTGAGCAGTTCTTC. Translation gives CASSLDATGVIGEQFF.

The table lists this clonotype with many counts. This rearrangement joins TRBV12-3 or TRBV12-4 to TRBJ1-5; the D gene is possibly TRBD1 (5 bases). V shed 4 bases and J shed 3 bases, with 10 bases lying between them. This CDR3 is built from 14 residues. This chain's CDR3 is CASSYRSHNQPQHF. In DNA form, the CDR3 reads TGTGCCAGCAGTTACAGGTCCCACAATCAGCCCCAGCATTTT.

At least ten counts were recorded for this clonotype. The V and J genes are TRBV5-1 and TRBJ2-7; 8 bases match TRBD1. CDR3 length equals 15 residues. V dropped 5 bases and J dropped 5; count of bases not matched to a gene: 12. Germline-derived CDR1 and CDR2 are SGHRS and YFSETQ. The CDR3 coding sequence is TGCGCCAGCAGTTACCGGGACAGGAAAACGAACGAGCAGTACTTC. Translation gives CASSYRDRKTNEQYF. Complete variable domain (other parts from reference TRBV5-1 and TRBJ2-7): KAGVTQTPRYLIKTRGQQVTLSCSPISGHRSVSWYQQTPGQGLQFLFEYFSETQRNKGNFPGRFSGRQFSNSRSEMNVSTLELGDSALYLCASSYRDRKTNEQYFGPGTRLTVT.

The CDR3 reads CASSPDQGASGNTIYF. The CDR3 nucleotides read TGTGCCAGCAGCCCGGATCAGGGGGCTTCTGGAAACACCATATATTTT. This chain joins TRBV11-2 and TRBJ1-3, with 8 bases identical to TRBD1. CDR3 length: 16 residues. Per the germline V gene, CDR1 is SGHAT and CDR2 is FQNNGV. V lost 5 bases to trimming and J lost 1 base; unmatched junction nucleotides: 7.

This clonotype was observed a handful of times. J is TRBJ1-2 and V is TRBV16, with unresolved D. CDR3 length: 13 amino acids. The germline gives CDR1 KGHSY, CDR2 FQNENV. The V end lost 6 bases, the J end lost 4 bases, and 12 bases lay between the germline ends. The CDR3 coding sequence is TGTGCCAGCAGTCCTTTCCTTTCCTATGGCTACACCTTC. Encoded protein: CASSPFLSYGYTF. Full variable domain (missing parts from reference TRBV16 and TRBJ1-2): GEEVAQTPKHLVRGEGQKAKLYCAPIKGHSYVFWYQQVLKNEFKFLISFQNENVFDETGMPKERFSAKCLPNSPCSLEIQATKLEDSAVYFCASSPFLSYGYTFGSGTRLTVV.